This TCR beta chain stems from a study of cytomegalovirus exposure and HLA in healthy donors. TCRdb's table, derived via immunoSEQ multiplex PCR, lists solely in-frame clones and lacks some. The table has some 150,000 clones, about 86% seen once. The CDR3 totals 16 residues. Germline assignment: CDR1 LGHNA and CDR2 YSLEER. The V and J ends lost 0 bases and 4 bases, in that order; junction bases with no gene match: 5. The chain uses TRBV4-3 and TRBJ2-1; 8 nucleotides agree with TRBD2. The receptor comes from a woman aged 30 to 39 in good health and CMV-seronegative. The specimen was PBMCs. The CDR3 nucleotides read TGCGCCAGCAGCCAAGATATTAGCGGGGCTTACAATGAGCAGTTCTTC. This encodes CASSQDISGAYNEQFF.